This T cell receptor beta chain was sequenced for a study of T cells in Graves' hyperthyroidism and ophthalmopathy. This clonotype showed up many times. Its antigen is as yet unknown. Study-wide points: Ophthalmopathy was predicted by the model a median of approximately six months ahead of onset. Blood held most thyroid clonotypes expanded above 0.001 frequency.

Looked up from germline, CDR1 is PRHDT and CDR2 is FYEKMQ (reference sequence). This CDR3 contains 13 residues. The V end lost 3 bases, the J end lost 5 bases, and 10 bases lay between the germline ends. The source material, RNA transcripts, was used to amplify TCR beta CDR3 regions. TCR CDR3 regions were first amplified by RT-PCR with HTBI primers. TCRdb recomputed calls from the multiplex PCR reads with MiXCR, one row per CDR3 protein. Of 340,000 or so distinct CDR3 sequences listed, over 15% are singletons. Exclusion of a patient resulted from uncontrolled infection, other autoimmune disease, pregnancy or lactation.

The gene calls are TRBV13 and TRBJ1-1, with no clear D. The sequence was collected from a woman aged 45-60 years with Graves' hyperthyroidism. Sequenced input: blood. CDR3 nucleotides: TGTGCCAGCAGCTTCCGTGGGGAAACTGAAGCTTTCTTT. Amino acid sequence: CASSFRGETEAFF. The whole variable domain, remainder taken from reference TRBV13 and TRBJ1-1, is AAGVIQSPRHLIKEKRETATLKCYPIPRHDTVYWYQQGPGQDPQFLISFYEKMQSDKGSIPDRFSAQQFSDYHSELNMSSLELGDSALYFCASSFRGETEAFFGQGTRLTVV.